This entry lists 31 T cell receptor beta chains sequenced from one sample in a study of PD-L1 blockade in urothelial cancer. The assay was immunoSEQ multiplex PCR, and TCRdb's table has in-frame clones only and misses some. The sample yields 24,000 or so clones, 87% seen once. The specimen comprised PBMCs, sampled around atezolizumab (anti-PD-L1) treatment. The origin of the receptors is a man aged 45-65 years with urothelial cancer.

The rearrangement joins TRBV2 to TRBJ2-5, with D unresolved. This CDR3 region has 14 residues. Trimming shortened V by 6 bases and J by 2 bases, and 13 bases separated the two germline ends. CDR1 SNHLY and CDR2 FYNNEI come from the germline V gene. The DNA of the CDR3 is TGTGCCAGCAGGTTGGGTGGGCCTCAAGAGACCCAGTACTTC. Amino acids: CASRLGGPQETQYF.

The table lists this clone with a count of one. The CDR3 sequence is CASSRTVDQPQHF. CDR3 DNA sequence: TGTGCCAGCAGCCGGACAGTCGACCAGCCCCAGCATTTT. V is TRBV6-6 and J is TRBJ1-5, with D possibly matching TRBD1 (6 bases). Germline CDR1 MNHNY, CDR2 SVGAGI (reference sequence). Trimming cost V 6 bases and J 7 bases, with 13 bases left between them. CDR3 length: 13 residues.

CDR3 protein: CASSDRRVEAFF. In DNA form, the CDR3 reads TGTGCCAGCAGCGACAGAAGGGTTGAAGCTTTCTTT. The rearrangement uses TRBV7-9 and TRBJ1-1; perhaps TRBD1 as D (5 bases). This CDR3 contains 12 residues. V lost 5 bases to trimming and J lost 7 bases, with 11 bases between them. CDR1 is SEHNR and CDR2 is FQNEAQ in the germline V gene (reference sequence).

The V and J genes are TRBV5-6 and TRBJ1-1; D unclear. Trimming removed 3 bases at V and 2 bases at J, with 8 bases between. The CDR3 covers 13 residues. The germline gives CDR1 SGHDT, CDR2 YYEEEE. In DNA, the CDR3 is TGTGCCAGCAGCTACCACAGCAACACTGAAGCTTTCTTT. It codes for CASSYHSNTEAFF.

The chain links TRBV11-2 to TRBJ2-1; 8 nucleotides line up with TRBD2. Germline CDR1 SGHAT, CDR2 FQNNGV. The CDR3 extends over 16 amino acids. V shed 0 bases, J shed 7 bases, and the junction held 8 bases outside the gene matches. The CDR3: CASSLEAGGLLNEQFF. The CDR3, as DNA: TGTGCCAGCAGCTTAGAGGCGGGGGGTCTCTTGAATGAGCAGTTCTTC.

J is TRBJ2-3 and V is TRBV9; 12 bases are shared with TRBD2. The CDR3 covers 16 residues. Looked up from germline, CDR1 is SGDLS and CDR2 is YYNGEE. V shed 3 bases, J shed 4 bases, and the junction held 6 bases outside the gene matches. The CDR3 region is CASSDLAGGPADTQYF. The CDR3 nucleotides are TGTGCCAGCAGCGATCTAGCGGGAGGGCCCGCAGATACGCAGTATTTT.

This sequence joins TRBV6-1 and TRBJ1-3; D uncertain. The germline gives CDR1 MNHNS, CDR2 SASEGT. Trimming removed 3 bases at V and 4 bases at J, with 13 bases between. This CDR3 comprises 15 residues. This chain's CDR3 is CASSDMPREGNTIYF. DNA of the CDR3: TGTGCCAGCAGTGACATGCCGAGGGAGGGAAACACCATATATTTT.

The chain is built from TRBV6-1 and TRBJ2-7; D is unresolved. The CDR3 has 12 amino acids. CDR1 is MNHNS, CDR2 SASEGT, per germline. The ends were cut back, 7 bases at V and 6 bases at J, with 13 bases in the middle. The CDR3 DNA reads TGTGCCAGCACCCTCCGAGAAGCCGAGCAGTACTTC. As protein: CASTLREAEQYF.

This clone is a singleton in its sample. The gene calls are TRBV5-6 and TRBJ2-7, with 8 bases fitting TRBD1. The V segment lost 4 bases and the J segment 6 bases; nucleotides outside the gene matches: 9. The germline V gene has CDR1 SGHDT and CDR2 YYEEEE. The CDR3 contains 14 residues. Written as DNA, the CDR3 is TGTGCCAGCAGCCCGGGGCAGGGGGCGGGCGAGCAGTACTTC. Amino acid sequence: CASSPGQGAGEQYF.

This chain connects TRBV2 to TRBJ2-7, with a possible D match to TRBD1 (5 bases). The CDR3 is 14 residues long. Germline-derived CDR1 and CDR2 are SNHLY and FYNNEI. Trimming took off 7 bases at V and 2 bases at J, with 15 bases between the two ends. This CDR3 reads CASIKRQGTYEQYF. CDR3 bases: TGTGCCAGCATAAAGAGGCAGGGCACCTACGAGCAGTACTTC.

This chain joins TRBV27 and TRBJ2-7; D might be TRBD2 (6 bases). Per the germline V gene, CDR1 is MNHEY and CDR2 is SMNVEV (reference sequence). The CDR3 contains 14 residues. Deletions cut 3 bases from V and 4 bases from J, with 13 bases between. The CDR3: CASSFGRTIYEQYF. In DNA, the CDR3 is TGTGCCAGCAGTTTTGGCAGGACTATTTACGAGCAGTACTTC.

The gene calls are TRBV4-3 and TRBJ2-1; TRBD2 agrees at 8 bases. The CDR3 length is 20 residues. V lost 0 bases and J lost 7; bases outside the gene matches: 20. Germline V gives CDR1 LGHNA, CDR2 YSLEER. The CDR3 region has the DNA TGCGCCAGCAGCCAAGAGGTCCCCTCCCTGCTAGCGGGTGTGTGGAATGAGCAGTTCTTC. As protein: CASSQEVPSLLAGVWNEQFF.

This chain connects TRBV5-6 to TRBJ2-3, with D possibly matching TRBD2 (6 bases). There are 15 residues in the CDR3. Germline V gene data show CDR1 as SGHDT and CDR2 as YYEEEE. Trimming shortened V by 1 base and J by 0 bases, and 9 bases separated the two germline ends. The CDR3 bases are TGTGCCAGCAGCTTGATTGGGACTAGCACAGATACGCAGTATTTT. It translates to CASSLIGTSTDTQYF.

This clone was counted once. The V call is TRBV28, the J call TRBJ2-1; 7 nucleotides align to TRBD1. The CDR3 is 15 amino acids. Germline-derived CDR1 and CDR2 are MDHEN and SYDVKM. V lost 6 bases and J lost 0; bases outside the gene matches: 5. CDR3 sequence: CASRSDRSSYNEQFF. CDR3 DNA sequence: TGTGCCAGCAGATCGGACAGGAGCTCCTACAATGAGCAGTTCTTC.

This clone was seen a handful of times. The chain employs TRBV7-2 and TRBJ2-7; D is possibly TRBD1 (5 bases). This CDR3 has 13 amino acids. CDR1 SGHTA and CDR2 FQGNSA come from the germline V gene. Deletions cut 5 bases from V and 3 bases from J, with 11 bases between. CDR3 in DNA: TGTGCCAGCAGCGTCTATGGACACTACGAGCAGTACTTC. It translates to CASSVYGHYEQYF.

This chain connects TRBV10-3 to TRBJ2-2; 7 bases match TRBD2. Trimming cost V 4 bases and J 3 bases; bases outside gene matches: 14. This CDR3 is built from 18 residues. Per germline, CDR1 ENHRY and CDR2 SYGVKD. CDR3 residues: CAISGNWGGDYDTGELFF. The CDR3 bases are TGTGCCATCAGTGGGAACTGGGGCGGGGACTATGACACCGGGGAGCTGTTTTTT.

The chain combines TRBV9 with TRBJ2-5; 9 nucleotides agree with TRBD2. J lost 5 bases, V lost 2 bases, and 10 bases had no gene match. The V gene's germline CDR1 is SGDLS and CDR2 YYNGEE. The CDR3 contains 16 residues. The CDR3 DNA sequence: TGTGCCAGCAGCGTCGGTCGAGCGGGAGGTTTTGAGACCCAGTACTTC. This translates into CASSVGRAGGFETQYF.

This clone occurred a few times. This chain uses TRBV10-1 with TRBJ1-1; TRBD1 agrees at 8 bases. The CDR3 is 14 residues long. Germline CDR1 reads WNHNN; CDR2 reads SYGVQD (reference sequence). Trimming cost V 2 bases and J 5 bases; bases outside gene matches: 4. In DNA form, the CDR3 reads TGCGCCAGCAGTGAGGGACAGGGACGGACTGAAGCTTTCTTT. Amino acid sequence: CASSEGQGRTEAFF.

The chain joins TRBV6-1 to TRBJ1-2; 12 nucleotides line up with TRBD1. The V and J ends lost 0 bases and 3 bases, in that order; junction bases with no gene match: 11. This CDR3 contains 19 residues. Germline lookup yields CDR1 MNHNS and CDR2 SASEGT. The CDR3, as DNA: TGTGCCAGCAGTGAAGCACGGGACAGGGGGCGCAAAGCATACTATGGCTACACCTTC. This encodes CASSEARDRGRKAYYGYTF.

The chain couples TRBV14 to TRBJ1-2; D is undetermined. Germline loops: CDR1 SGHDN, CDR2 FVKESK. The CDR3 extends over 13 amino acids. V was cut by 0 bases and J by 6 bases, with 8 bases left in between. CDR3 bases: TGTGCCAGCAGCCAAGATCGGTCGGATGGCTACACCTTC. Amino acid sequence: CASSQDRSDGYTF.

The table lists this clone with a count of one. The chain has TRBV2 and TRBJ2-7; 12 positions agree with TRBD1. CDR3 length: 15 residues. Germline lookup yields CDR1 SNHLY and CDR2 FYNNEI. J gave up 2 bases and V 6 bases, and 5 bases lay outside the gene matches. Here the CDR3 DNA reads TGTGCCAGCAGCCAGGGACAGGGGGCTACCTACGAGCAGTACTTC. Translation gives CASSQGQGATYEQYF.

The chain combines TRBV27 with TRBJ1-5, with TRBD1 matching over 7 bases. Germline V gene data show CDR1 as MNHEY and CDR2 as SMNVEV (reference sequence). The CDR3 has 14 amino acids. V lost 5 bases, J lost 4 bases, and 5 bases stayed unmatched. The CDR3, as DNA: TGTGCCAGCAGTGTCATACAGGGGAATCAGCCCCAGCATTTT. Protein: CASSVIQGNQPQHF.

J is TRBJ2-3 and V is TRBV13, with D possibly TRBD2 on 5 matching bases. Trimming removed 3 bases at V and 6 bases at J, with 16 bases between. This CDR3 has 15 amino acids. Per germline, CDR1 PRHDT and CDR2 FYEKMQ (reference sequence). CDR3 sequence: CASSFGRRVEDTQYF. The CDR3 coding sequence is TGTGCCAGCAGCTTCGGCCGGCGGGTAGAGGATACGCAGTATTTT.

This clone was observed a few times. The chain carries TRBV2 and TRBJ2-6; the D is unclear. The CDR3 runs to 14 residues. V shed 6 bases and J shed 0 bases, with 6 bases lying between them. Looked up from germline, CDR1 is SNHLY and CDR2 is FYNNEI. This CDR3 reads CASSIVSGANVLTF. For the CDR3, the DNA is TGTGCCAGCAGCATTGTCTCTGGGGCCAACGTCCTGACTTTC.

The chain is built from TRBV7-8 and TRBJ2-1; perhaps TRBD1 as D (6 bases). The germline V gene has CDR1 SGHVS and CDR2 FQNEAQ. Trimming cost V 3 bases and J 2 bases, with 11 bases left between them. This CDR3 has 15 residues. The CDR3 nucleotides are TGTGCCAGCAGCTTGGGGGCAGGTGCCTACAATGAGCAGTTCTTC. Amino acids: CASSLGAGAYNEQFF.

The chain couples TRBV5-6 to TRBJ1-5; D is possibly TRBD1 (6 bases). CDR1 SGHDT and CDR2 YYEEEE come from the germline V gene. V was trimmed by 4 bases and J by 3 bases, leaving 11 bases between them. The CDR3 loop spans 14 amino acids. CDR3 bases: TGTGCCAGCAGCATTGGACAGTACAATCAGCCCCAGCATTTT. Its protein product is CASSIGQYNQPQHF.

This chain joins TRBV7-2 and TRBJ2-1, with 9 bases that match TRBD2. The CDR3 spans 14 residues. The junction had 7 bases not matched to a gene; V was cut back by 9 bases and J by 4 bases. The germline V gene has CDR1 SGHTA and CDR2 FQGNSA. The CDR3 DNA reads TGTGCCAGTCAGGCGGCGGGAGGGTACAATGAGCAGTTCTTC. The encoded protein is CASQAAGGYNEQFF.

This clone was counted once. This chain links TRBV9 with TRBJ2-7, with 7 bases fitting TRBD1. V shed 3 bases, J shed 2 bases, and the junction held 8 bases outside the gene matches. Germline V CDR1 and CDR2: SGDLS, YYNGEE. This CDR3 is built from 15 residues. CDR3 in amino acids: CASSATGLSTYEQYF. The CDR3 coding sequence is TGTGCCAGCAGCGCGACAGGGTTAAGTACCTACGAGCAGTACTTC.

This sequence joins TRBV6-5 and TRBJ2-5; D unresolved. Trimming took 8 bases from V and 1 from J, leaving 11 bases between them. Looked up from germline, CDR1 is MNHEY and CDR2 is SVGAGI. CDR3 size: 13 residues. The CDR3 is CASGQTLQETQYF. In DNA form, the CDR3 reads TGTGCCAGCGGGCAGACCCTCCAAGAGACCCAGTACTTC.

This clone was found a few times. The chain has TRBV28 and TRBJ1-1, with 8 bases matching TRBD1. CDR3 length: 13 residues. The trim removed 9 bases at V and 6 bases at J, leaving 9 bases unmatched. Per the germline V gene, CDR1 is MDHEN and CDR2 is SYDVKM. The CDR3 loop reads CARARTGRAEAFF. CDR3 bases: TGTGCCAGAGCCCGGACAGGGCGCGCTGAAGCTTTCTTT.

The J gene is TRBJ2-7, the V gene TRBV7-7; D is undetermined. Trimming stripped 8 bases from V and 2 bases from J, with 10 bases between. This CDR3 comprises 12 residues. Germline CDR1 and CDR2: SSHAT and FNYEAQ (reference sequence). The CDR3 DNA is TGTGCCAGCGGGCCAAACCCCTACGAGCAGTACTTC. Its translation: CASGPNPYEQYF.